These 6 T cell receptor beta chains came from one sample sequenced in a study of blood T cell repertoires in COVID-19. TCRdb's table, derived via immunoSEQ multiplex PCR, lists solely in-frame clones and lacks some. The repertoire holds about 220,000 clones, with roughly 80% as singletons. The sample comprised PBMCs or T cells enriched from blood (not recorded which). Receptor source: a woman aged 40 to 50 with acute COVID-19.

The chain employs TRBV7-2 and TRBJ2-7; the match to TRBD2 covers 7 bases. Germline CDR1 and CDR2: SGHTA and FQGNSA. This CDR3 has 15 residues. V lost 6 bases to trimming and J lost 1 base; unmatched junction nucleotides: 9. The CDR3 sequence is CASSSRSGISYEQYF. The CDR3 nucleotides read TGTGCCAGCAGTTCTCGAAGCGGGATATCCTACGAGCAGTACTTC.

The J gene is TRBJ2-3, the V gene TRBV4-3, with D possibly being TRBD2 (6 bases). The germline V gene has CDR1 LGHNA and CDR2 YSLEER. The CDR3 contains 16 residues. Trimming pared 0 bases from V and 1 base from J, leaving 11 bases between. This chain's CDR3 is CASSQDLWGGTDTQYF. The CDR3 DNA follows: TGCGCCAGCAGCCAAGATCTTTGGGGGGGCACAGATACGCAGTATTTT.

In this sample, this clone turned up a few times. The chain carries TRBV5-6 and TRBJ2-5, with no clear D. Between the trimmed V and J ends, which lost 2 bases and 5 bases, there was a span of 13 bases. Germline lookup yields CDR1 SGHDT and CDR2 YYEEEE. The CDR3 totals 14 residues. CDR3 loop: CASSFYPFRETQYF. The CDR3 DNA reads as TGTGCCAGCAGCTTTTATCCTTTCCGGGAGACCCAGTACTTC. Full variable domain (remainder filled in from reference TRBV5-6 and TRBJ2-5): DAGVTQSPTHLIKTRGQQVTLRCSPKSGHDTVSWYQQALGQGPQFIFQYYEEEERQRGNFPDRFSGHQFPNYSSELNVNALLLGDSALYLCASSFYPFRETQYFGPGTRLLVL.

The rearrangement uses TRBV9 and TRBJ2-1, with 10 nucleotides matching TRBD2. Trimming took 4 bases from V and 8 from J; bases not matched to a gene: 9. The CDR3 loop spans 15 amino acids. Per the germline V gene, CDR1 is SGDLS and CDR2 is YYNGEE. The CDR3: CASSTGLAAIYEQFF. The CDR3 bases are TGTGCCAGCAGCACCGGACTAGCGGCAATCTATGAGCAGTTCTTC. Filled out from reference TRBV9 and TRBJ2-1, the complete variable domain reads DSGVTQTPKHLITATGQRVTLRCSPRSGDLSVYWYQQSLDQGLQFLIQYYNGEERAKGNILERFSAQQFPDLHSELNLSSLELGDSALYFCASSTGLAAIYEQFFGPGTRLTVL.

This clone is a singleton in its sample. The chain uses TRBV5-1 and TRBJ2-2, with TRBD2 matching 7 bases. Germline V CDR1 and CDR2: SGHRS, YFSETQ. The CDR3 extends over 15 amino acids. With V trimmed by 2 bases and J by 3 bases, 4 bases remained unmatched. Here the CDR3 reads CASSLSGRDTGELFF. In DNA form, the CDR3 reads TGCGCCAGCAGCTTAAGTGGGAGGGACACCGGGGAGCTGTTTTTT.

The rearrangement uses TRBV28 and TRBJ2-3, with D possibly being TRBD2 (6 bases). The CDR3 length is 15 residues. The V gene lost 4 bases and the J gene lost 5 bases, with 16 bases spanning the gap. Germline V CDR1 and CDR2: MDHEN, SYDVKM. Here the CDR3 DNA reads TGTGCCAGCAGTTGGGGGGAAAAGCCGCGAGATACGCAGTATTTT. Protein: CASSWGEKPRDTQYF.